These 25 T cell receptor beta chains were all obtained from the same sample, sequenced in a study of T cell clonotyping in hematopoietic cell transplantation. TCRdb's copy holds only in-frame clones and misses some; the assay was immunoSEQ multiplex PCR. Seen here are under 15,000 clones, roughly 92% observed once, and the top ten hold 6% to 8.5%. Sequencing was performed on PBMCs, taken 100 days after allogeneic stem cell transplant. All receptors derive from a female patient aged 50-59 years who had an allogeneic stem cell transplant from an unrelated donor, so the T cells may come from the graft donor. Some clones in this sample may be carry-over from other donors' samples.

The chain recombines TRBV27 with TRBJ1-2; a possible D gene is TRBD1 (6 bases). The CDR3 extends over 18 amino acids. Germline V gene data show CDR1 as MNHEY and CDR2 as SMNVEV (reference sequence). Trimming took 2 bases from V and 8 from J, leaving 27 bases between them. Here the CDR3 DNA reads TGTGCCAGCAGTTTAACCTCCCGGGGGGCAGGGCAGGTAGGAGGCTACACCTTC. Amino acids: CASSLTSRGAGQVGGYTF.

CDR3 nucleotide sequence: TGTGCCAGCAGCCAAGGGGCAACTAATGAAAAACTGTTTTTT. Protein: CASSQGATNEKLFF. This chain uses TRBV14 with TRBJ1-4; D gene uncertain. This CDR3 has 14 residues. V was shortened by 1 base and J by 0 bases, with 3 bases between the two germline ends. CDR1 and CDR2 from the germline V gene are SGHDN and FVKESK.

CDR3 nucleotide sequence: TGTGCCAGCAGACCCTTGGACAGGGGGCTGTATGGCTACACCTTC. It is translated as CASRPLDRGLYGYTF. The chain couples TRBV27 to TRBJ1-2; 11 bases are a match to TRBD1. Germline assignment: CDR1 MNHEY and CDR2 SMNVEV (reference sequence). V lost 6 bases to trimming and J lost 5 bases; unmatched junction nucleotides: 8. This CDR3 is 15 amino acids long.

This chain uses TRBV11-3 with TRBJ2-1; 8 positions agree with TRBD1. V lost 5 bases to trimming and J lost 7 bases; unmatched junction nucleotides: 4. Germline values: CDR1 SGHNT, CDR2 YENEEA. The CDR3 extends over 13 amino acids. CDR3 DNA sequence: TGTGCCAGCAGCCGACAGGGGCGGAATGAGCAGTTCTTC. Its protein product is CASSRQGRNEQFF. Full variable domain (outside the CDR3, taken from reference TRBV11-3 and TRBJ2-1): EAGVVQSPRYKIIEKKQPVAFWCNPISGHNTLYWYLQNLGQGPELLIRYENEEAVDDSQLPKDRFSAERLKGVDSTLKIQPAELGDSAVYLCASSRQGRNEQFFGPGTRLTVL.

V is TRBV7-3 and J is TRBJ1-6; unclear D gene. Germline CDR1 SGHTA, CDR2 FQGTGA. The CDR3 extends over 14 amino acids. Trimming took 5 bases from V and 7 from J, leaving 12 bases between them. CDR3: CASSLLAGNSPLHF. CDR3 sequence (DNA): TGTGCCAGCAGCCTCTTAGCGGGCAATTCACCCCTCCACTTT.

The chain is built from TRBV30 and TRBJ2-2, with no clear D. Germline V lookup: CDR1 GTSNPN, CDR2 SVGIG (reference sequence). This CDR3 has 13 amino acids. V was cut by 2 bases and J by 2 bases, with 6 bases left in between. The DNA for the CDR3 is TGTGCCTGGAGTTACTTAAACACCGGGGAGCTGTTTTTT. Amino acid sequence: CAWSYLNTGELFF.

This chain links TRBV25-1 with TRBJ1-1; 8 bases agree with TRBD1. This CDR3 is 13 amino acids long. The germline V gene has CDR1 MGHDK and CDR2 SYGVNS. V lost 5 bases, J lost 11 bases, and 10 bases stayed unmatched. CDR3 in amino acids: CASSQQGGVAAFF. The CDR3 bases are TGTGCCAGCAGTCAACAGGGGGGCGTTGCGGCTTTCTTT.

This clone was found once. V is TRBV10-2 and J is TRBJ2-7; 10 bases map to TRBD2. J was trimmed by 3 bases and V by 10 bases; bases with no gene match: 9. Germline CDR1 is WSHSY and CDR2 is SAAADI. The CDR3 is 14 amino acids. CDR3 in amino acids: CATRRTSGFYEQYF. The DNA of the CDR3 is TGCGCCACACGGAGGACTAGCGGATTCTACGAGCAGTACTTC.

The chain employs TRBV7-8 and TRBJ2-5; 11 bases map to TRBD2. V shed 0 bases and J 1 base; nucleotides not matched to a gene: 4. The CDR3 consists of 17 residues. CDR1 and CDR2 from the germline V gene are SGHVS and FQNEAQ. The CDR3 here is CASSLARLAGTQETQYF. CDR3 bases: TGTGCCAGCAGCTTAGCGCGACTAGCGGGGACCCAAGAGACCCAGTACTTC.

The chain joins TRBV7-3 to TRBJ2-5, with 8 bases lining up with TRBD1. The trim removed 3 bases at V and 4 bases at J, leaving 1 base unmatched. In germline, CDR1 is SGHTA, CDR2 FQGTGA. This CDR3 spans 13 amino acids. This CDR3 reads CASSFGQGETQYF. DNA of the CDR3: TGTGCCAGCAGCTTTGGACAGGGAGAGACCCAGTACTTC.

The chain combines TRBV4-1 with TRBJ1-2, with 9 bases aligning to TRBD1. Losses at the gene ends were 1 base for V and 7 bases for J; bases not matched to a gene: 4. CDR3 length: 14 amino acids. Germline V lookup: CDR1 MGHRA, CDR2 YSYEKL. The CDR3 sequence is CASSQAPGQGGYTF. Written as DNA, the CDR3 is TGCGCCAGCAGCCAAGCACCGGGACAGGGTGGCTACACCTTC.

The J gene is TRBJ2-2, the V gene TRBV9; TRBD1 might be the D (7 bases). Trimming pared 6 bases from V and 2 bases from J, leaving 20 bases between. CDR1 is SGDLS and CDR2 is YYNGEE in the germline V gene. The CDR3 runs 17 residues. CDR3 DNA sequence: TGTGCCAGCAACAGGGGTCAGGAGGGCCAAAACACCGGGGAGCTGTTTTTT. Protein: CASNRGQEGQNTGELFF.

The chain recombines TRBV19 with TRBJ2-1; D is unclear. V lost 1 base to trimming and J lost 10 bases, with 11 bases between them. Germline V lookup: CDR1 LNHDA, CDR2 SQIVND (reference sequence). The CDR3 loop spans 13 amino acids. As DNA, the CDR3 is TGTGCCAGTAGTATAGGCAGCGTAGACGAGCAGTTCTTC. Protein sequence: CASSIGSVDEQFF.

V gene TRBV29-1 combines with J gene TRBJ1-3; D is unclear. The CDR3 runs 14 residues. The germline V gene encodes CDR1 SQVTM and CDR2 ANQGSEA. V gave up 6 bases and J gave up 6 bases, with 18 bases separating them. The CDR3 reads CSVSRAPIENTIYF. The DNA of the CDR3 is TGCAGCGTGTCTAGGGCCCCGATAGAAAACACCATATATTTT.

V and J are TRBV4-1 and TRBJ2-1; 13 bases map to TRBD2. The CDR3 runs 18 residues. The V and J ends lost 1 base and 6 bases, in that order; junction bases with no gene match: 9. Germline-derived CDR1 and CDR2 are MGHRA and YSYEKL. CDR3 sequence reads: CASSQVDLGLAGTNEQFF. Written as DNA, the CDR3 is TGCGCCAGCAGCCAAGTGGACCTGGGACTAGCGGGAACCAATGAGCAGTTCTTC.

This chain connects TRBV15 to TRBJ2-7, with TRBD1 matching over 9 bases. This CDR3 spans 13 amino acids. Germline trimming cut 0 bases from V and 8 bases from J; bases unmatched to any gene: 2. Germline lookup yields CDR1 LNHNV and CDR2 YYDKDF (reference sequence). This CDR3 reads CATSREGQGKQYF. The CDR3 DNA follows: TGTGCCACCAGCAGAGAGGGACAGGGTAAGCAGTACTTC.

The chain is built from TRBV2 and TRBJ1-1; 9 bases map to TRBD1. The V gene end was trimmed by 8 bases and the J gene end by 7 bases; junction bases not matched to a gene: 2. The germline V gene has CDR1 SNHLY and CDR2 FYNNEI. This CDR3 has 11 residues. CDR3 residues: CASDRGIEAFF. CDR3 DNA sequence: TGTGCCAGCGACAGGGGGATTGAAGCTTTCTTT.

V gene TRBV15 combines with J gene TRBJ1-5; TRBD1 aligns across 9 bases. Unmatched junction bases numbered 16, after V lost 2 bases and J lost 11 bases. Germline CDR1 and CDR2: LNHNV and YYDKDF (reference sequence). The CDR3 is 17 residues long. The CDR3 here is CATSRPQGASSVMAQHF. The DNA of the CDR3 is TGTGCCACCAGCAGACCACAGGGGGCGAGTTCAGTGATGGCCCAGCATTTT.

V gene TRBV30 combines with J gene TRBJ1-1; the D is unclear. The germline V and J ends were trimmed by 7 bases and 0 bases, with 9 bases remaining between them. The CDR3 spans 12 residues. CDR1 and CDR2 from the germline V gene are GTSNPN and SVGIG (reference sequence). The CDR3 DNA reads TGTGCCTACTTTCGGCTGAACACTGAAGCTTTCTTT. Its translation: CAYFRLNTEAFF.

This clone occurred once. The CDR3 spells CASSLPGNTEAFF. In nucleotides, the CDR3 is TGTGCCAGCAGTTTGCCTGGGAACACTGAAGCTTTCTTT. This chain uses TRBV28 with TRBJ1-1; D gene ambiguous. Between the trimmed V and J ends, which lost 3 bases and 1 base, there was a span of 6 bases. The germline gives CDR1 MDHEN, CDR2 SYDVKM. The CDR3 has 13 amino acids.

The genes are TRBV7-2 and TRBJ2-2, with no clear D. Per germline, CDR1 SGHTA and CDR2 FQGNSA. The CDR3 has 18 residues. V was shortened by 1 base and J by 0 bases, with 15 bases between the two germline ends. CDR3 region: CASSLVAVSKANTGELFF. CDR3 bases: TGTGCCAGCAGCTTAGTGGCAGTTTCCAAAGCGAACACCGGGGAGCTGTTTTTT.

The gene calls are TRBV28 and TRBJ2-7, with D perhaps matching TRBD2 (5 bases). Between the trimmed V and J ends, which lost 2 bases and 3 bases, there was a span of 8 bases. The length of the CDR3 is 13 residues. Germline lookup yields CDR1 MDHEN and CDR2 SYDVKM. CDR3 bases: TGTGCCAGCAGTTTAGACGGACTCTACGAGCAGTACGTC. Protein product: CASSLDGLYEQYV.

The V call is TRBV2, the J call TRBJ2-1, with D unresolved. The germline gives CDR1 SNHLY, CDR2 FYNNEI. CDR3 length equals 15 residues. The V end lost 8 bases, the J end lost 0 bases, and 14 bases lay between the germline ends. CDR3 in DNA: TGTGCCAGCGTACGGGCACCCGGCTCCTACAATGAGCAGTTCTTC. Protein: CASVRAPGSYNEQFF.

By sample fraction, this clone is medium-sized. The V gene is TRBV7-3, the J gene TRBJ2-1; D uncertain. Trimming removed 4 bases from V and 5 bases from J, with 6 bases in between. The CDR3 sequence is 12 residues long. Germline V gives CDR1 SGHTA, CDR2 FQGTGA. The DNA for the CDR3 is TGTGCCAGCAGCTACGGTAACAATGAGCAGTTCTTC. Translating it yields CASSYGNNEQFF.

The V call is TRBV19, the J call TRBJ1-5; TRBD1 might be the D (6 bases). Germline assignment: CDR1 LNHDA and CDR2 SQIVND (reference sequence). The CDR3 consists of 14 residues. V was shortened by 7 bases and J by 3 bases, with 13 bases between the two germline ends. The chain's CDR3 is CASTTQGFNQPQHF. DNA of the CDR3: TGTGCCAGTACCACTCAGGGGTTCAATCAGCCCCAGCATTTT.